Following are 27 T cell receptor beta chains from one sample sequenced in a study of identical twins. TCRdb analysed the 5' RACE reads with MiXCR anew, one entry per CDR3 protein. The table includes hundreds of thousands of distinct CDR3 sequences, 15% to 20% detected once. This sample also belongs to another study, concerning T cells expressing NK-cell markers.

The sample comprised PBMCs. These receptors were taken from a woman aged 18-35 years in good health.

The V and J genes are TRBV5-1 and TRBJ2-7; TRBD1 matches 8 bases. This CDR3 region has 15 residues. From germline, CDR1 is SGHRS and CDR2 YFSETQ. V gave up 0 bases and J gave up 2 bases; unmatched junction bases: 4. Here the CDR3 DNA reads TGCGCCAGCAGCTTGGACAGGGGGGTCCCCTACGAGCAGTACTTC. Protein: CASSLDRGVPYEQYF.

This chain connects TRBV7-6 to TRBJ2-3, with D unresolved. CDR3 length: 14 residues. The germline V gene encodes CDR1 SGHVS and CDR2 FNYEAQ. V dropped 0 bases and J dropped 2 bases, with 6 bases sitting between them. This CDR3 reads CASSLAETTDTQYF. CDR3 bases: TGTGCCAGCAGCTTAGCGGAAACCACAGATACGCAGTATTTT.

This clonotype was counted between two and nine times. This sequence joins TRBV12-3 or TRBV12-4 and TRBJ1-2; D is possibly TRBD1 (6 bases). The CDR3 covers 12 residues. The V end lost 2 bases, the J end lost 12 bases, and 13 bases lay between the germline ends. The chain's CDR3 is CASSLIGGDNTF. In nucleotides, the CDR3 is TGTGCCAGCAGTTTAATTGGGGGGGACAACACCTTC.

This clonotype occurred a few times. This chain connects TRBV6-5 to TRBJ1-6; D is perhaps TRBD1 (6 bases). The CDR3 covers 13 residues. CDR1 MNHEY and CDR2 SVGAGI come from the germline V gene. Trimming took 0 bases from V and 15 from J, leaving 12 bases between them. In nucleotides, the CDR3 is TGTGCCAGCAGTTACTCGACAGGACGGAGCCTCCACTTT. This encodes CASSYSTGRSLHF.

This clonotype was seen only a few times. This chain uses TRBV10-3 with TRBJ2-7; 14 bases are a match to TRBD2. V shed 8 bases, J shed 6 bases, and the junction held 12 bases outside the gene matches. This CDR3 is built from 16 residues. Germline CDR1 and CDR2: ENHRY and SYGVKD. The CDR3 protein is CAILGLAGVVAGEQYF. DNA of the CDR3: TGTGCCATCCTGGGACTAGCGGGAGTAGTTGCAGGCGAGCAGTACTTC.

The table lists this clonotype with a few counts. The chain has TRBV5-1 and TRBJ1-6, with 7 bases fitting TRBD1. The V gene end was trimmed by 5 bases and the J gene end by 7 bases; junction bases not matched to a gene: 9. The CDR3 totals 15 residues. Germline CDR1 is SGHRS and CDR2 is YFSETQ. The CDR3 spells CASRPGTVKNSPLHF. CDR3 DNA: TGCGCCAGCAGGCCCGGGACAGTAAAAAATTCACCCCTCCACTTT. The whole variable domain, remainder taken from reference TRBV5-1 and TRBJ1-6, is KAGVTQTPRYLIKTRGQQVTLSCSPISGHRSVSWYQQTPGQGLQFLFEYFSETQRNKGNFPGRFSGRQFSNSRSEMNVSTLELGDSALYLCASRPGTVKNSPLHFGNGTRLTVT.

The chain links TRBV24-1 to TRBJ1-1; D gene ambiguous. Germline V gene lookup returns CDR1 KGHDR and CDR2 SFDVKD. Trimming shortened V by 4 bases and J by 3 bases, and 5 bases separated the two germline ends. The CDR3 is made up of 12 amino acids. The CDR3 region has the DNA TGTGCCACCAGTGACGGCCACACTGAAGCTTTCTTT. Translating gives CATSDGHTEAFF.

The genes are TRBV7-2 and TRBJ2-1, with TRBD2 matching 7 bases. Germline V CDR1 and CDR2: SGHTA, FQGNSA. This CDR3 spans 14 amino acids. V shed 4 bases, J shed 4 bases, and the junction held 4 bases outside the gene matches. This CDR3 is CASSYAGVYNEQFF. In DNA form, the CDR3 reads TGTGCCAGCAGCTACGCGGGGGTTTACAATGAGCAGTTCTTC. Filled out from reference TRBV7-2 and TRBJ2-1, the complete variable domain reads GAGVSQSPSNKVTEKGKDVELRCDPISGHTALYWYRQSLGQGLEFLIYFQGNSAPDKSGLPSDRFSAERTGGSVSTLTIQRTQQEDSAVYLCASSYAGVYNEQFFGPGTRLTVL.

The chain is built from TRBV5-1 and TRBJ2-2, with TRBD2 identical over 7 bases. The ends lost 0 bases at V and 7 bases at J; junction bases unmatched: 9. Germline values: CDR1 SGHRS, CDR2 YFSETQ. There are 16 residues in the CDR3. Here the CDR3 DNA reads TGCGCCAGCAGCTTGGTAAGGCGGGAGCGCGGCGGGGAGCTGTTTTTT. This codes for CASSLVRRERGGELFF.

This sequence joins TRBV11-1 and TRBJ2-3, with D possibly matching TRBD1 (6 bases). Germline assignment: CDR1 SGHAT and CDR2 FQDESV (reference sequence). V lost 1 base, J lost 2 bases, and 13 bases lay in between. The CDR3 runs to 16 residues. CDR3 sequence reads: CASSLGYREYTDTQYF. The CDR3 nucleotides read TGTGCCAGCAGCTTAGGATACAGGGAGTACACAGATACGCAGTATTTT.

This clonotype has at least ten counts. The V gene is TRBV9, the J gene TRBJ2-3; D is uncertain. This CDR3 spans 14 amino acids. V shed 2 bases and J shed 0 bases, with 7 bases lying between them. Germline V lookup: CDR1 SGDLS, CDR2 YYNGEE. The CDR3, as DNA: TGTGCCAGCAGCGTTAGACCTAGCACAGATACGCAGTATTTT. Translation: CASSVRPSTDTQYF.

The genes are TRBV5-1 and TRBJ2-5; 7 bases line up with TRBD2. This CDR3 contains 15 residues. Looked up from germline, CDR1 is SGHRS and CDR2 is YFSETQ. Unmatched junction bases numbered 6, after V lost 3 bases and J lost 1 base. CDR3: CASSSQTGGQETQYF. The CDR3 DNA reads as TGCGCCAGCAGCTCCCAAACGGGGGGCCAAGAGACCCAGTACTTC.

The rearrangement joins TRBV6-1 to TRBJ1-2; the D is unclear. Germline values: CDR1 MNHNS, CDR2 SASEGT. The CDR3 is 14 amino acids. The V gene lost 6 bases and the J gene lost 3 bases, with 14 bases spanning the gap. The CDR3 loop reads CASSLKETHYGYTF. The CDR3 DNA reads TGTGCCAGCAGCCTAAAGGAGACCCACTATGGCTACACCTTC.

This chain uses TRBV5-1 with TRBJ2-7; D is undetermined. There are 15 residues in the CDR3. Trimming stripped 1 base from V and 7 bases from J, with 18 bases between. CDR1 is SGHRS and CDR2 is YFSETQ in the germline V gene. The CDR3 DNA sequence: TGCGCCAGCAGCTTGCGTAGGCCGATGTACGTAGAGCAGTACTTC. The encoded protein is CASSLRRPMYVEQYF.

The V call is TRBV5-1, the J call TRBJ2-7; no firm D call. The CDR3 contains 13 residues. Looked up from germline, CDR1 is SGHRS and CDR2 is YFSETQ. The V and J ends lost 0 bases and 4 bases respectively, with 8 bases between them. The CDR3 is CASSLDYIYEQYF. The CDR3 nucleotides read TGCGCCAGCAGCTTGGACTACATTTACGAGCAGTACTTC.

The chain uses TRBV10-3 and TRBJ2-1; 14 positions match TRBD2. V dropped 0 bases and J dropped 8; count of bases not matched to a gene: 3. Germline V gene sequence: CDR1 ENHRY, CDR2 SYGVKD. This CDR3 comprises 16 residues. The chain's CDR3 is CAISESRTSGRYEQFF. CDR3 DNA sequence: TGTGCCATCAGTGAGTCGCGGACTAGCGGGAGGTATGAGCAGTTCTTC.

J is TRBJ1-1 and V is TRBV11-2; possible D gene TRBD1, 6 bases. Trimming left V 5 bases short and J 5 bases short, with 12 bases between. Germline V gene data show CDR1 as SGHAT and CDR2 as FQNNGV. The CDR3 loop spans 13 amino acids. The DNA for the CDR3 is TGTGCCAGCAGCGTAAGACAGGCTACTGAAGCTTTCTTT. This translates into CASSVRQATEAFF.

The CDR3 sequence: CASSMTSGSLWNEQFF. The CDR3 DNA sequence: TGTGCCAGTAGTATGACTAGCGGGTCCTTGTGGAATGAGCAGTTCTTC. This rearrangement joins TRBV19 to TRBJ2-1; 10 bases are a match to TRBD2. The CDR3 covers 16 residues. CDR1 and CDR2 (germline): LNHDA, SQIVND (reference sequence). The ends lost 3 bases at V and 7 bases at J; junction bases unmatched: 9. The variable domain in full, with the rest retrieved from reference TRBV19 and TRBJ2-1, is DGGITQSPKYLFRKEGQNVTLSCEQNLNHDAMYWYRQDPGQGLRLIYYSQIVNDFQKGDIAEGYSVSREKKESFPLTVTSAQKNPTAFYLCASSMTSGSLWNEQFFGPGTRLTVL.

This clonotype was seen only a few times. The chain combines TRBV3-1 with TRBJ1-2; no firm D call. Looked up from germline, CDR1 is LGHDT and CDR2 is YNNKEL (reference sequence). The CDR3 spans 13 residues. Trimming pared 0 bases from V and 8 bases from J, leaving 10 bases between. CDR3 in amino acids: CASSQETTPGYTF. CDR3 nucleotides: TGTGCCAGCAGCCAAGAAACCACTCCGGGCTACACCTTC.

This rearrangement joins TRBV12-3 or TRBV12-4 to TRBJ2-1; either TRBD1 or TRBD2 may supply D (6 bases each). The CDR3 totals 16 residues. The V gene lost 5 bases and the J gene lost 2 bases, with 16 bases spanning the gap. CDR3 coding DNA: TGTGCCAGCAGTCCCGTGGAGGGGGAGGCCTACAATGAGCAGTTCTTC. Its translation is CASSPVEGEAYNEQFF.

The CDR3 region is CSVEGDAGSDEAFF. For the CDR3, the DNA is TGCAGCGTTGAAGGTGACGCGGGGAGCGATGAAGCTTTCTTT. The V gene is TRBV29-1, the J gene TRBJ1-1; D not certain. V was trimmed by 1 base and J by 7 bases, leaving 16 bases between them. Germline assignment: CDR1 SQVTM and CDR2 ANQGSEA. The CDR3 is 14 residues long.

This clonotype was detected only a few times. The rearrangement joins TRBV9 to TRBJ1-2; D gene uncertain. V dropped 3 bases and J dropped 8 bases, with 8 bases sitting between them. The CDR3 sequence is 11 residues long. Looked up from germline, CDR1 is SGDLS and CDR2 is YYNGEE. Here the CDR3 DNA reads TGTGCCAGCAGCGCTACTGGGGGCTACACCTTC. Residues: CASSATGGYTF.

This clonotype has a handful of counts. This chain connects TRBV15 to TRBJ2-1; 11 positions agree with TRBD2. Germline loops: CDR1 LNHNV, CDR2 YYDKDF (reference sequence). Trimming took 3 bases from V and 9 from J; bases not matched to a gene: 16. This CDR3 spans 18 amino acids. Here the CDR3 DNA reads TGTGCCACCAGCAGTATCGTCGGACTAGCGGGCCAAGGTGTTGAGCAGTTCTTC. It codes for CATSSIVGLAGQGVEQFF.

The CDR3, as DNA: TGTGCCAGCGCCCGGGCCAGGGCCTACTATGGCTACACCTTC. Residues: CASARARAYYGYTF. This chain joins TRBV12-3 or TRBV12-4 and TRBJ1-2; D might be TRBD1 (5 bases). Trimming left V 8 bases short and J 3 bases short, with 16 bases between. The CDR3 spans 14 residues.

The count of this clonotype is one. This chain uses TRBV5-1 with TRBJ2-1; 9 bases agree with TRBD1. Unmatched junction bases numbered 4, after V lost 0 bases and J lost 6 bases. Per the germline V gene, CDR1 is SGHRS and CDR2 is YFSETQ. The CDR3 has 15 amino acids. CDR3 residues: CASSLEGTGFNEQFF. The DNA of the CDR3 is TGCGCCAGCAGCTTGGAGGGGACAGGGTTCAATGAGCAGTTCTTC.

There are many counts of this clonotype. The V call is TRBV20-1, the J call TRBJ1-6, with TRBD1 matching over 7 bases. CDR3 length: 14 amino acids. V lost 5 bases and J lost 8; bases outside the gene matches: 9. CDR1 and CDR2 (germline): DFQATT, SNEGSKA (reference sequence). CDR3 loop: CSAQPGQTDSPLHF. The CDR3 region has the DNA TGCAGTGCTCAGCCGGGACAGACAGATTCACCCCTCCACTTT.

This clonotype was seen at least ten times. V and J are TRBV6-1 and TRBJ2-2, with unresolved D. The CDR3 is made up of 14 amino acids. Trimming stripped 7 bases from V and 0 bases from J, with 9 bases between. Germline V gene lookup returns CDR1 MNHNS and CDR2 SASEGT. The DNA of the CDR3 is TGTGCCAGCATTCAACTACCGAACACCGGGGAGCTGTTTTTT. Its protein product is CASIQLPNTGELFF.